The 8 T cell receptor beta chains below were found in one sample sequenced in a study of blood T cell repertoires in COVID-19. The data were produced by immunoSEQ multiplex PCR, yet TCRdb's version contains in-frame clones alone and is incomplete. The top ten hold 1.5% to 2% of the sample, which has approximately 280,000 clones, 85% to 90% seen once. The sequenced sample consisted of PBMCs or T cells enriched from blood (not recorded which). These receptors were collected from a woman in her late teens or twenties with acute COVID-19.

CDR3 nucleotide sequence: TGTGCCAGCTCACACCCCTCCGGGAGGGCAAGATACAATGAGCAGTTCTTC. This encodes CASSHPSGRARYNEQFF. The J gene is TRBJ2-1, the V gene TRBV18; 8 nucleotides line up with TRBD2. The CDR3 runs 17 residues. Germline values: CDR1 KGHSH, CDR2 LQKENI. Unmatched junction bases numbered 12, after V lost 4 bases and J lost 4 bases. The full variable domain, in which reference TRBV18 and TRBJ2-1 provide the parts outside the CDR3, is NAGVMQNPRHLVRRRGQEARLRCSPMKGHSHVYWYRQLPEEGLKFMVYLQKENIIDESGMPKERFSAEFPKEGPSILRIQQVVRGDSAAYFCASSHPSGRARYNEQFFGPGTRLTVL.

This clone was observed many times. The rearrangement uses TRBV12-3 or TRBV12-4 and TRBJ1-5; D call uncertain. V lost 6 bases and J lost 2, with 8 bases in between. This CDR3 is built from 13 residues. The DNA for the CDR3 is TGTGCCAGCAGCTGGAGAGGCAATCAGCCCCAGCATTTT. Its protein is CASSWRGNQPQHF.

CDR3 sequence reads: CASSPRGQGYNEQFF. CDR3 sequence (DNA): TGTGCCAGCAGCCCAAGGGGACAGGGTTACAATGAGCAGTTCTTC. The rearrangement links TRBV5-6 to TRBJ2-1; 9 bases align to TRBD1. Germline V gives CDR1 SGHDT, CDR2 YYEEEE. The CDR3 consists of 15 residues. After removal of 4 bases from V and 4 bases from J, the junction contained 6 bases not matched to a gene.

The V gene is TRBV10-3, the J gene TRBJ1-4; the D gene is possibly TRBD1 (6 bases). Germline assignment: CDR1 ENHRY and CDR2 SYGVKD. The length of the CDR3 is 15 residues. V was pared by 4 bases and J by 5 bases, with 14 bases between. The DNA for the CDR3 is TGTGCCATCAGTGCCACAGGGATGGAAAATGAAAAACTGTTTTTT. Amino acids: CAISATGMENEKLFF.

The chain uses TRBV2 and TRBJ1-3; D is unresolved. This CDR3 comprises 17 residues. The V gene's germline CDR1 is SNHLY and CDR2 FYNNEI. V was trimmed by 5 bases and J by 0 bases, leaving 17 bases between them. The CDR3 DNA is TGTGCCAGCAGTATCGCTCGGGAAAGGAGCTCTGGAAACACCATATATTTT. Residues: CASSIARERSSGNTIYF.

This chain connects TRBV5-8 to TRBJ1-6; D possibly corresponds to TRBD1 (5 bases). Trimming removed 7 bases from V and 9 bases from J, with 20 bases in between. This CDR3 region has 15 residues. CDR1 and CDR2 from the germline V gene are SGHTS and YDEGEE. The CDR3 DNA follows: TGTGCCAGCTTCAAAGGGGCTCTCGACGGTTCACCCCTCCACTTT. Encoded protein: CASFKGALDGSPLHF.

V is TRBV6-5 and J is TRBJ1-6; the match to TRBD1 covers 7 bases. CDR3 length equals 12 residues. Germline lookup yields CDR1 MNHEY and CDR2 SVGAGI. The V and J ends lost 11 bases and 9 bases, in that order; junction bases with no gene match: 7. The DNA of the CDR3 is TGTGCCGGAGGACAGGAGGGTTCACCCCTCCACTTT. Translated: CAGGQEGSPLHF.

The chain is built from TRBV5-1 and TRBJ1-2, with D possibly matching TRBD1 (6 bases). Germline V lookup: CDR1 SGHRS, CDR2 YFSETQ. V was clipped by 3 bases and J by 5 bases, with 14 bases between them. The CDR3 runs to 14 residues. The CDR3 sequence: CASSSLSGQYGYTF. CDR3 bases: TGCGCCAGCAGCTCCCTCTCGGGACAATATGGCTACACCTTC.